This T cell receptor (beta chain) stems from a study of human T cells and chemical hapten exposure (dated by TCRdb to about 2021). As for the study more broadly: For sensitization, 2% DPC in acetone was applied to a 2 cm by 2 cm area of upper inner arm skin. Libraries were combined into a pool for sequencing, and differences in TCR yield between samples came mainly from small differences in library volumes within the pool. Alopecia areata with under or over 50% scalp involvement, alopecia totalis and alopecia universalis were represented in the patient cohort, which was mostly female. Throughout the study period of 20 to 30 weeks, patients also received therapeutic DPC doses to the scalp every week. Under 30 alopecia patients gave blood for TCR sequencing at one to four time points (pre-sensitization, 2, 6 and 24 weeks). Peripheral blood TCR repertoire changes were tracked in vivo in alopecia patients during primary and secondary sensitization to the hapten diphenylcyclopropenone (DPC). Patch tests used Finn chambers with 0.01% DPC on the upper back, scored after 6 days by International Contact Dermatitis Research Group standards. Blood samples were taken from patients before sensitization (week 0) and at 2, 6 and about 24 weeks after DPC sensitization.

Reading the label with the study, this specimen's time point is: patch test 3, about 24 weeks after DPC sensitization. In light of the paper, this sample's treatment or condition label describes: therapeutic diphenylcyclopropenone sensitization with weekly scalp DPC. At each patch-test visit, blood was drawn before the patch test was applied. Patients were eligible if aged 18 to 70, diagnosed with alopecia and judged suitable for DPC therapy, and pregnant patients were excluded. Total RNA was isolated from unfractionated whole blood collected in Tempus Blood RNA tubes. This clonotype was recorded a few times. Its recognized antigen is unknown. Within one base of it there is no much larger clone, and no base qualities were kept. The paper as a whole reports these results and caveats: Compared with pre-sensitization or healthy control sets, expanded TCRs formed significantly more large CDR3 similarity clusters, which is consistent with antigen-driven responses. A positive correlation was found between the number of PT1 expanded TCRs and patch test score, with significance reached at thresholds 8, 16 and 32 but not 4. Because every patient had alopecia, a presumed autoimmune disease, the patients' immune response might differ from that of healthy individuals. After repeated subsampling, changes were observed in the strength of the expansion versus patch-test correlation and in the threshold at which the correlation became significant. DPC sensitization did not change the number of TCRs with a frequency above 1 in 1000, and there was no evidence of changes in global repertoire structure.

The library was obtained by RACE. Data came from a NextSeq 500. During library preparation, unique molecular identifiers were attached to individual cDNA molecules so that TCRs could be counted in a quantitative, reproducible way. Each blood RNA sample was used to sequence both TCR alpha and TCR beta chains. The study's processing was this. The median number of TCRs per sample was roughly 98,000, ranging from roughly 20,000 to 690,600. V, J and CDR3 annotation of the TCR reads was carried out using the Decombinator software suite. For PS versus PT1 abundance plots, all samples were subsampled to the same number of TCRs (28,000). TCRs were defined as expanded if absent before sensitization and observed at least eight times at the 2-week time point. TCRdb trimmed the raw reads at Q25, called clones with MiXCR and kept productive beta chains. Entries that share a CDR3 protein sequence are merged under the most common genes and DNA. None of the V and J calls come from the authors' own analysis; TCRdb made them. This sample comprises under 75,000 distinct CDR3 sequences, around 10% of them detected only once. The ten largest account for approximately 1.5% of the sample.

The junction shows trimming of 3 bases on V and 7 bases on J, plus 4 bases between the germline ends. Including cysteine and phenylalanine, the CDR3 has 12 amino acids. Only CDR3 DNA remains: 36 bases, in frame from the first base. In the germline V gene, CDR1 corresponds to SNHLY and CDR2 to FYNNEI. The sequenced sample was whole blood, obtained in connection with sensitization to the hapten diphenylcyclopropenone (DPC). This chain joins TRBV2 to TRBJ1-6; the D gene identity is not certain. The TCR comes from a woman aged 45-65 years with alopecia areata. Some clones in this sample may be carry-over from other donors' samples. The CDR3 sequence is CASSDGNSPLHF. The nucleotide sequence reads TGTGCCAGCAGTGACGGAAATTCACCCCTCCACTTT.